The 32 T cell receptor beta chains presented below share a single source sample, sequenced in a study of blood T cell repertoires in COVID-19. Some clones are missing from TCRdb's copy, which holds only in-frame ones; the method was immunoSEQ multiplex PCR. The table records some 200,000 clones, approximately 79% of them present only once. Sequencing was done on a sample of PBMCs or T cells enriched from blood (not recorded which). The receptors derive from a woman in her sixties or seventies with acute COVID-19.

The J gene is TRBJ2-2, the V gene TRBV4-3; no firm D call. The CDR3 totals 16 residues. Germline V CDR1 and CDR2: LGHNA, YSLEER. Trimming removed 3 bases at V and 0 bases at J, with 11 bases between. The CDR3 DNA sequence: TGCGCCAGCAGCCAGTCTTACTTCGCGAACACCGGGGAGCTGTTTTTT. Protein: CASSQSYFANTGELFF.

V gene TRBV7-2 combines with J gene TRBJ2-7; D call uncertain. The CDR3 consists of 14 residues. The germline V gene has CDR1 SGHTA and CDR2 FQGNSA. Trimming stripped 1 base from V and 2 bases from J, with 9 bases between. CDR3: CASSLVSTTYEQYF. The CDR3 DNA reads TGTGCCAGCAGCTTAGTCAGTACGACCTACGAGCAGTACTTC.

This chain joins TRBV5-4 and TRBJ2-2, with D tentatively TRBD2 (6 bases). The CDR3 is 15 residues long. CDR1 SGHNT and CDR2 YYREEE come from the germline V gene (reference sequence). Deletions cut 0 bases from V and 1 base from J, with 7 bases between. CDR3 loop: CASSLGGVNTGELFF. The CDR3 DNA is TGTGCCAGCAGCTTGGGGGGGGTGAACACCGGGGAGCTGTTTTTT.

V and J are TRBV18 and TRBJ2-1, with 8 positions matching TRBD2. CDR3 length: 17 amino acids. J was trimmed by 2 bases and V by 3 bases; bases with no gene match: 9. The V gene's germline CDR1 is KGHSH and CDR2 LQKENI. As DNA, the CDR3 is TGTGCCAGCTCACCGGGACTAGGACGGACTACCTACAATGAGCAGTTCTTC. Protein: CASSPGLGRTTYNEQFF. Full variable domain (rest looked up from reference TRBV18 and TRBJ2-1): NAGVMQNPRHLVRRRGQEARLRCSPMKGHSHVYWYRQLPEEGLKFMVYLQKENIIDESGMPKERFSAEFPKEGPSILRIQQVVRGDSAAYFCASSPGLGRTTYNEQFFGPGTRLTVL.

A few counts support this clone. J is TRBJ1-4 and V is TRBV19; D possibly corresponds to TRBD1 (6 bases). The CDR3 contains 17 residues. Trimming pared 3 bases from V and 2 bases from J, leaving 16 bases between. CDR1 is LNHDA, CDR2 SQIVND, per germline (reference sequence). The CDR3 here is CASSMSAGGWTNEKLFF. CDR3 nucleotides: TGTGCCAGTAGTATGTCCGCGGGGGGCTGGACTAATGAAAAACTGTTTTTT.

The V call is TRBV5-6, the J call TRBJ2-2; D is perhaps TRBD2 (5 bases). The CDR3 is 17 residues long. The germline V gene has CDR1 SGHDT and CDR2 YYEEEE. V gave up 4 bases and J gave up 6 bases, with 22 bases separating them. The DNA for the CDR3 is TGTGCCAGCAGCCAGCCACCCTTGCGGGCTGTCTCCGGGGAGCTGTTTTTT. As protein: CASSQPPLRAVSGELFF.

The chain uses TRBV5-5 and TRBJ2-6; D is undetermined. There are 17 residues in the CDR3. The V end lost 4 bases, the J end lost 2 bases, and 16 bases lay between the germline ends. The V gene's germline CDR1 is SGHKS and CDR2 YYEKEE (reference sequence). DNA of the CDR3: TGTGCCAGCAGCGATTATAGACAACGCACTGGGGCCAACGTCCTGACTTTC. Its translation: CASSDYRQRTGANVLTF.

The chain carries TRBV4-3 and TRBJ2-1, with 8 positions matching TRBD1. The CDR3 covers 15 residues. With V trimmed by 4 bases and J by 8 bases, 10 bases remained unmatched. Germline CDR1 and CDR2: LGHNA and YSLEER. CDR3 residues: CASSLGQGLRDEQFF. DNA for the CDR3: TGCGCCAGCAGCCTCGGACAGGGATTGAGGGATGAGCAGTTCTTC.

This chain joins TRBV5-8 and TRBJ1-1, with D tentatively TRBD1 (6 bases). The CDR3 runs to 15 residues. The germline V gene encodes CDR1 SGHTS and CDR2 YDEGEE. V lost 2 bases, J lost 5 bases, and 16 bases lay in between. CDR3 bases: TGTGCCAGCAGCTTCGATACAGGGATAGATACTGAAGCTTTCTTT. It specifies CASSFDTGIDTEAFF. The complete variable domain, with remaining parts taken from reference TRBV5-8 and TRBJ1-1, reads EAGVTQSPTHLIKTRGQQATLRCSPISGHTSVYWYQQALGLGLQFLLWYDEGEERNRGNFPPRFSGRQFPNYSSELNVNALELEDSALYLCASSFDTGIDTEAFFGQGTRLTVV.

The CDR3, as DNA: TGTGCCAGCAGCTTGGGGACAGGGGGTCAAGAGACCCAGTACTTC. Translated: CASSLGTGGQETQYF. The chain uses TRBV5-8 and TRBJ2-5; 10 nucleotides align to TRBD1. Germline CDR1 is SGHTS and CDR2 is YDEGEE. J gave up 2 bases and V 0 bases, and 1 base lay outside the gene matches. The CDR3 runs 15 residues.

V gene TRBV28 combines with J gene TRBJ1-2; possible D gene TRBD1, 6 bases. V was trimmed by 3 bases and J by 2 bases, leaving 10 bases between them. Germline V gene lookup returns CDR1 MDHEN and CDR2 SYDVKM. This CDR3 has 14 residues. CDR3 residues: CASSFQGTNYGYTF. CDR3 DNA sequence: TGTGCCAGCAGTTTTCAGGGGACGAACTATGGCTACACCTTC.

V usage is TRBV28 and J usage is TRBJ1-2; D perhaps matches TRBD1 (5 bases). Trimming stripped 6 bases from V and 3 bases from J, with 17 bases between. This CDR3 contains 15 residues. The germline CDR1 and CDR2 sequences are MDHEN and SYDVKM. CDR3 loop: CASSQLGQGHYGYTF. In nucleotides, the CDR3 is TGTGCCAGCAGCCAACTGGGCCAGGGCCACTATGGCTACACCTTC.

The chain recombines TRBV3-1 (or the pseudogene TRBV3-2) with TRBJ1-6, with D tentatively TRBD1 (5 bases). CDR1 and CDR2 from the germline V gene are LGHDT and YNNKEL (reference sequence). V was clipped by 3 bases and J by 7 bases, with 10 bases between them. The CDR3 is 14 amino acids. This CDR3 is CASSHEQANSPLHF. The DNA of the CDR3 is TGTGCCAGCAGCCACGAACAGGCAAATTCACCCCTCCACTTT.

This clone showed up just a few times. This chain connects TRBV5-1 to TRBJ1-1; D is uncertain. CDR1 and CDR2 from the germline V gene are SGHRS and YFSETQ. There are 16 residues in the CDR3. V dropped 3 bases and J dropped 1 base, with 16 bases sitting between them. CDR3 coding DNA: TGCGCCAGCAGCTCGACTATAAAGCCTGGGAACACTGAAGCTTTCTTT. This codes for CASSSTIKPGNTEAFF.

The V call is TRBV6-5, the J call TRBJ1-2; no clear D gene. CDR3 length: 13 amino acids. Looked up from germline, CDR1 is MNHEY and CDR2 is SVGAGI. V was pared by 5 bases and J by 8 bases, with 15 bases between. The CDR3 here is CASSPMDRGGYTF. CDR3 nucleotide sequence: TGTGCCAGCAGTCCCATGGACCGGGGAGGCTACACCTTC.

This clone was seen only once. The V gene is TRBV7-9, the J gene TRBJ2-2; 10 bases fit TRBD2. Germline CDR1 and CDR2: SEHNR and FQNEAQ (reference sequence). The V segment lost 2 bases and the J segment 2 bases; nucleotides outside the gene matches: 11. The CDR3 consists of 19 residues. CDR3 bases: TGTGCCAGCAGCTTACCGGGGCTGGGACTAGCGTCAAACACCGGGGAGCTGTTTTTT. Its protein product is CASSLPGLGLASNTGELFF.

The chain combines TRBV4-1 with TRBJ1-1; D not resolved. The ends were cut back, 3 bases at V and 10 bases at J, with 18 bases in the middle. The CDR3 contains 14 residues. In germline, CDR1 is MGHRA, CDR2 YSYEKL. The CDR3 region is CASSHDSYGEGAFF. As DNA, the CDR3 is TGCGCCAGCAGCCATGATTCTTATGGGGAGGGAGCTTTCTTT.

The chain has TRBV7-9 and TRBJ1-1; D remains ambiguous. The CDR3 is 12 residues long. Between the trimmed V and J ends, which lost 4 bases and 3 bases, there was a span of 6 bases. Germline values: CDR1 SEHNR, CDR2 FQNEAQ (reference sequence). The CDR3, as DNA: TGTGCCAGCAGCTCTATATACACTGAAGCTTTCTTT. Translation gives CASSSIYTEAFF.

The V gene is TRBV19, the J gene TRBJ1-5; no firm D call. Germline V gene lookup returns CDR1 LNHDA and CDR2 SQIVND (reference sequence). The CDR3 spans 14 residues. Trimming cost V 0 bases and J 6 bases, with 9 bases left between them. CDR3 protein: CASSIDGSGQPQHF. DNA for the CDR3: TGTGCCAGTAGTATAGATGGGTCGGGTCAGCCCCAGCATTTT. Based on the CDR3 plus reference TRBV19 and TRBJ1-5, the full variable domain is DGGITQSPKYLFRKEGQNVTLSCEQNLNHDAMYWYRQDPGQGLRLIYYSQIVNDFQKGDIAEGYSVSREKKESFPLTVTSAQKNPTAFYLCASSIDGSGQPQHFGDGTRLSIL.

This clone was seen just once. This chain uses TRBV4-3 with TRBJ2-1; no definite D call. Per germline, CDR1 LGHNA and CDR2 YSLEER. V lost 0 bases and J 2 bases, leaving 11 bases between the germline ends. This CDR3 has 16 amino acids. CDR3 DNA: TGCGCCAGCAGCCAAGACACAACCGCAACCTACAATGAGCAGTTCTTC. This gives the protein CASSQDTTATYNEQFF.

This sequence joins TRBV7-2 and TRBJ1-4; the match to TRBD1 covers 8 bases. This CDR3 comprises 16 residues. V lost 4 bases, J lost 8 bases, and 12 bases stayed unmatched. Germline V gene lookup returns CDR1 SGHTA and CDR2 FQGNSA. The CDR3 DNA is TGTGCCAGCAGCTCTGGTTACGGACAGGGATTAGAAAAACTGTTTTTT. Translated, it gives CASSSGYGQGLEKLFF.

This chain links TRBV9 with TRBJ2-1; 8 nucleotides line up with TRBD2. Germline values: CDR1 SGDLS, CDR2 YYNGEE. V shed 1 base and J 6 bases; nucleotides not matched to a gene: 6. This CDR3 region has 15 residues. The CDR3 DNA follows: TGTGCCAGCAGCGTATCAAGCGGGAGCGGCAATGAGCAGTTCTTC. Its translation: CASSVSSGSGNEQFF. The full variable domain, rest sourced from reference TRBV9 and TRBJ2-1, is DSGVTQTPKHLITATGQRVTLRCSPRSGDLSVYWYQQSLDQGLQFLIQYYNGEERAKGNILERFSAQQFPDLHSELNLSSLELGDSALYFCASSVSSGSGNEQFFGPGTRLTVL.

The gene calls are TRBV19 and TRBJ2-5; possibly TRBD1 for D (5 bases). CDR1 LNHDA and CDR2 SQIVND come from the germline V gene (reference sequence). CDR3 length: 15 residues. The V gene lost 1 base and the J gene lost 2 bases, with 11 bases spanning the gap. CDR3 protein: CASSIGRTGQETQYF. The CDR3 DNA reads as TGTGCCAGTAGTATAGGCCGAACAGGACAAGAGACCCAGTACTTC.

J is TRBJ1-6 and V is TRBV7-9; 11 positions agree with TRBD1. The CDR3 extends over 13 amino acids. Unmatched junction bases numbered 1, after V lost 7 bases and J lost 8 bases. Germline assignment: CDR1 SEHNR and CDR2 FQNEAQ (reference sequence). The CDR3 nucleotides are TGTGCCAGCACGGGACAGGGGGATTCACCCCTCCACTTT. This encodes CASTGQGDSPLHF.

The rearrangement joins TRBV15 to TRBJ2-3, with 11 bases fitting TRBD2. The germline V gene has CDR1 LNHNV and CDR2 YYDKDF (reference sequence). V lost 3 bases to trimming and J lost 5 bases; unmatched junction nucleotides: 7. CDR3 size: 16 residues. CDR3 loop: CATSRSSGGPLDTQYF. The CDR3 coding sequence is TGTGCCACCAGCAGGTCTAGCGGGGGGCCCCTAGATACGCAGTATTTT.

V usage is TRBV4-3 and J usage is TRBJ2-1; 11 bases align to TRBD2. Germline values: CDR1 LGHNA, CDR2 YSLEER. CDR3 size: 16 residues. The trim removed 1 base at V and 4 bases at J, leaving 3 bases unmatched. The CDR3 region has the DNA TGCGCCAGCAGCCAAGGCCTAGCGGGGGGATACAATGAGCAGTTCTTC. Translating it yields CASSQGLAGGYNEQFF.

The V gene is TRBV7-2, the J gene TRBJ1-1, with unresolved D. V was pared by 2 bases and J by 1 base, with 11 bases between. The CDR3 spans 15 residues. Germline CDR1 is SGHTA and CDR2 is FQGNSA. CDR3 nucleotides: TGTGCCAGCAGCTTATGGGGAGCACAGAACACTGAAGCTTTCTTT. Amino acid sequence: CASSLWGAQNTEAFF.

The rearrangement uses TRBV19 and TRBJ2-5, with D possibly being TRBD2 (5 bases). CDR1 LNHDA and CDR2 SQIVND come from the germline V gene (reference sequence). V was trimmed by 6 bases and J by 5 bases, leaving 16 bases between them. The CDR3 length is 14 residues. The CDR3 sequence is CASSPRRGDETQYF. The CDR3 DNA sequence: TGTGCCAGTAGCCCGCGTCGGGGTGATGAGACCCAGTACTTC.

This clone was observed a handful of times. The V call is TRBV7-9, the J call TRBJ1-5; perhaps TRBD1 as D (6 bases). V gave up 5 bases and J gave up 9 bases, with 26 bases separating them. The CDR3 has 17 amino acids. Germline V CDR1 and CDR2: SEHNR, FQNEAQ (reference sequence). The CDR3 DNA reads TGTGCCAGCAGCGTTAGAGGGGTAGACAGGAATTATTTGCCCCAGCATTTT. It codes for CASSVRGVDRNYLPQHF.

The chain recombines TRBV6-2 or TRBV6-3 with TRBJ2-7, with D tentatively TRBD2 (5 bases). Germline V gene sequence: CDR1 MNHEY, CDR2 SVGEGT. The length of the CDR3 is 15 residues. The V end lost 6 bases, the J end lost 3 bases, and 18 bases lay between the germline ends. CDR3 in DNA: TGTGCCAGCAGCTCCGGGAAGCTCGTTCTCTACGAGCAGTACTTC. It translates to CASSSGKLVLYEQYF.

This sequence joins TRBV5-1 and TRBJ2-1; 10 nucleotides agree with TRBD2. The CDR3 spans 15 residues. Germline V lookup: CDR1 SGHRS, CDR2 YFSETQ. V shed 4 bases and J 9 bases; nucleotides not matched to a gene: 10. The CDR3 nucleotides read TGCGCCAGCAGCCACGGACTAGCGGTGTTTGGTGAGCAGTTCTTC. It encodes CASSHGLAVFGEQFF.

The chain links TRBV28 to TRBJ2-5, with 8 bases aligning to TRBD2. The V and J ends lost 1 base and 1 base, in that order; junction bases with no gene match: 2. The germline V gene encodes CDR1 MDHEN and CDR2 SYDVKM. The CDR3 loop spans 15 amino acids. CDR3 sequence (DNA): TGTGCCAGCAGTTTATTGGCGGGGGGCCAAGAGACCCAGTACTTC. As protein: CASSLLAGGQETQYF.